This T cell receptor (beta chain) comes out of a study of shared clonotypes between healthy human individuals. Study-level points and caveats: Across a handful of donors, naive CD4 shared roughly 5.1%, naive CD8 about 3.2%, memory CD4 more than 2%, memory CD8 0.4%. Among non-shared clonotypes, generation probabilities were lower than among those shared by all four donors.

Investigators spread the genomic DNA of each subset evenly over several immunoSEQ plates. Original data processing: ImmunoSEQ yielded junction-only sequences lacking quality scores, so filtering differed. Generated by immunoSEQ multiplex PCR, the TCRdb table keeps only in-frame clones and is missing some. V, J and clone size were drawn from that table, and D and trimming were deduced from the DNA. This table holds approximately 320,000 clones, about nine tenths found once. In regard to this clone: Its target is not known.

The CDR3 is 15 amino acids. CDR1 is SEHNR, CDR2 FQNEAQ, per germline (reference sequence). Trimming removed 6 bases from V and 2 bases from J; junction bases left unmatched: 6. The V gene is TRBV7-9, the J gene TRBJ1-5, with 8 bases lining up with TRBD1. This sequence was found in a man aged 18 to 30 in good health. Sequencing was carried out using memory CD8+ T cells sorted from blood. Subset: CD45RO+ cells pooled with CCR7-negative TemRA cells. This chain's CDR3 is CASSQDRVGNQPQHF. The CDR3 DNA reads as TGTGCCAGCAGTCAGGACAGGGTCGGCAATCAGCCCCAGCATTTT.